This T cell receptor beta chain was sequenced during a study of shared clonotypes between healthy human individuals (TCRdb year 2020). Study-level background: A few men and a couple of women, aged 18 to 49 years, made up the cohort. For each donor, CD4 naive and CD4 memory were each run on three plates, CD8 naive on two plates, and CD8 memory on one plate. The study deeply sequenced blood TCR repertoires of five healthy adults to estimate repertoire size and the extent of clonotype sharing between individuals. To increase sequencing depth and limit assay-specific biases, different laboratories used diverse techniques to prepare libraries and sequence TCR repertoires. Each donor's leukapheresis produced roughly between about 0.8 and 10 billion PBMCs. General study outcomes and caveats: Sampling was restricted to blood, and TCR repertoires in tissues likely differ from the TCR repertoires found in blood. Because the study included only a small number of donors, the genetic and exposure-history diversity represented was limited. Naive subsets generally had larger estimated clonotype richness than memory subsets. Roughly 5.2% of naive CD4, 3.5% of naive CD8, 2% to 2.5% of memory CD4, and over 0.35% of memory CD8 clonotypes were shared across several donors. Even with the large sequencing depth, rarefaction of the sorted-subset datasets indicated that sequencing was incomplete. Clonotypes shared by all four sorted-subset donors showed higher generation probabilities than non-shared clonotypes. Based on pairwise subsampling, the degree of clonotype sharing among donors was expected to be affected by sequencing depth.

From the cysteine through the phenylalanine, the CDR3 covers 17 amino acids. Of all the DNA, just the CDR3 is kept, 51 bases in frame from base 1. Via the germline V gene, CDR1 is SGHRS and CDR2 YFSETQ. Trimming leaves V shorter by 1 base and J shorter by 0 bases, with the junction holding 7 bases beyond the gene matches. Using the deep immunoSEQ assay, TCR CDR3 regions were amplified from genomic DNA by multiplex PCR. Extracted genomic DNA from each cell subset was distributed evenly across all wells of several immunoSEQ 96-well plates, and each plate was treated as a replicate. For sorted subsets, approximately 190 ng genomic DNA, equal to approximately 30,000 T cell genomes, was loaded into each replicate PCR. Purified libraries were measured with a Qubit 3.0 fluorometer, size-checked on a Bioanalyzer 2100, and measured again with the KAPA Library Quantification kit. Every immunoSEQ 96-well plate was sequenced on a dedicated single-read 150-cycle Illumina NextSeq 550 flow cell. The study's processing was this. Because the immunoSEQ output included only junctional sequences and no quality scores, the filtering could not be the same as the filtering used for full-length reads. To assign V/J genes and CDR3, sequences were annotated against IMGT germline references using PyIR, a Python wrapper for IgBLAST v1.9. Any read was removed if the V/J assignment was weak (E-value above 1e-6), the CDR3 was missing, or the read contained stop codons, out-of-frame junctions, or ambiguous translated residues. V3J clonotypes were defined as sequences sharing an identical inferred V gene, J gene, and CDR3 amino acid sequence. To compute the percentage overlap between repertoires, the number of shared unique clonotypes was divided by the size of the smaller repertoire. Richness of each repertoire was evaluated using RTK rarefaction, the Chao1 estimator, and Recon v2.1 estimates of unobserved clonotypes. For all TCRbeta clonotypes obtained by the gDNA method from a few donors, generation probabilities were computed with OLGA. TCRdb took this table from immuneACCESS and kept in-frame rearrangements with V and J called. Such tables lack part of the clones; where checked against another copy, unresolved V genes explain under half of the gap, and the rest is unexplained. The DNA was the basis for D and trimming; V, J and clone size are from that table. This sample has about 2.3 million clones in its table, and 85% to 95% of those were observed once. The leading ten clones occupy about 0.41% of the sample.

As regards this clone: The clone's antigen remains unknown. No base qualities exist here, and no much larger clone lies one base off it.

Donors were healthy HIV-negative adults with no recently reported acute infections or vaccinations. Only Caucasian adults living in Nashville, Tennessee, USA were represented among the donors. CD4+ T cells were enriched through magnetic negative selection, after which naive cells were positively selected on CD45RA and the remaining negative fraction served as the memory subset. Blood was obtained by leukapheresis, after which PBMCs were separated by Ficoll-Histopaque density gradient centrifugation and cryopreserved in liquid nitrogen vapor phase. Analytical flow cytometry was used to check the purity and quantity of every magnetically sorted T cell population. Genomic DNA was isolated from each sorted fraction and quantified by UV absorbance on a Nanodrop 2000c.

The receptor comes from a man in his late teens or twenties in good health. Some clones in this sample may be carry-over from other donors' samples. The V and J genes are TRBV5-1 and TRBJ2-1; the junction holds 7 bases that match TRBD2. What was sequenced was naive CD4+ T cells from PBMCs. Per the publication, the cell subset or site label means: CD45RA+ positively selected. The CDR3 is CASSLYSGGYSYNEQFF. The nucleotide sequence reads TGCGCCAGCAGCTTGTACTCGGGAGGATACTCCTACAATGAGCAGTTCTTC.